Sequencing of this T cell receptor beta chain was carried out in a study of T cells in localized non-small cell lung cancer. General study findings and limits: Heterogeneity remains possible because sequencing was limited to only one tumor region. Appearance in adjacent lung was seen for a median around 60 of the top 100 tumor clones. Maximal T cell clonality occurred in uninvolved adjacent lung, with tumor ranking below it. An association was observed between higher blood T cell density and longer overall survival.

This clone was counted a few times. Antigen: not known. The table came from immunoSEQ multiplex PCR; TCRdb's copy has only in-frame clones and leaves some out. Of approximately 81,000 clones in the sample, around 89% were seen once. This sequence was found in a woman between 35 and 75 years old with stage I squamous cell lung carcinoma. Here the sequenced sample was peripheral blood, taken before any cancer treatment.

CDR3 protein: CATSREREAFF. The CDR3 DNA follows: TGTGCCACCAGCAGAGAGCGTGAAGCTTTCTTT. The rearrangement joins TRBV15 to TRBJ1-1, with no clear D. The CDR3 spans 11 residues. From germline, CDR1 is LNHNV and CDR2 YYDKDF (reference sequence). Trimming took off 0 bases at V and 7 bases at J, with 3 bases between the two ends.